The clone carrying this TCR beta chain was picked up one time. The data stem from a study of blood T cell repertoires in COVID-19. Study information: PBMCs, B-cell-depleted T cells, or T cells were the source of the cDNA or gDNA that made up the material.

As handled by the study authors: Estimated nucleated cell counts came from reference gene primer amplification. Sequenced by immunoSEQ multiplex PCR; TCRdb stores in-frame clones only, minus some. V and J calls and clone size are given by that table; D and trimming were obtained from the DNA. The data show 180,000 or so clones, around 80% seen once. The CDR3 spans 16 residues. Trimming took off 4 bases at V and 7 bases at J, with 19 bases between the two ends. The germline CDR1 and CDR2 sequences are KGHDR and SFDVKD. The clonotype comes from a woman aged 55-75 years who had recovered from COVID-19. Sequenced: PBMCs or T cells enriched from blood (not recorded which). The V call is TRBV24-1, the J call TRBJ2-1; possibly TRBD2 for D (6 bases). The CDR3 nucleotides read TGTGCCACCAGTGACCTCAAGCAACTAGGGAGGAATGAGCAGTTCTTC. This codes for CATSDLKQLGRNEQFF.